Following are 19 T cell receptor beta chains from one sample sequenced in a study of blood T cell repertoires in COVID-19. Using immunoSEQ multiplex PCR, the repertoire was profiled, and TCRdb retains in-frame clones only, with some absent. This table holds about 170,000 clones, 70% to 90% found once. Sample: peripheral blood. All receptors come from a woman aged 80 or over with COVID-19, enrolled during active disease.

V and J are TRBV20-1 and TRBJ2-5; 7 bases are a match to TRBD1. Unmatched junction bases numbered 4, after V lost 5 bases and J lost 1 base. Germline CDR1 DFQATT, CDR2 SNEGSKA (reference sequence). This CDR3 is built from 13 residues. CDR3 amino acids: CSAGGTAQETQYF. In DNA, the CDR3 is TGCAGTGCTGGTGGGACAGCCCAAGAGACCCAGTACTTC.

V and J are TRBV5-1 and TRBJ2-6; 7 positions agree with TRBD2. Trimming took 5 bases from V and 3 from J; bases not matched to a gene: 14. CDR3 size: 18 residues. Germline V gives CDR1 SGHRS, CDR2 YFSETQ. The CDR3 DNA reads as TGCGCCAGCAGTTTTCGGGGGAGCGGGGACCGTGGGGCCAACGTCCTGACTTTC. Protein product: CASSFRGSGDRGANVLTF.

V and J are TRBV6-5 and TRBJ1-2, with 7 bases identical to TRBD1. V lost 6 bases to trimming and J lost 3 bases; unmatched junction nucleotides: 7. The CDR3 consists of 14 residues. Germline V gives CDR1 MNHEY, CDR2 SVGAGI. The CDR3 here is CASRPTGLDYGYTF. CDR3 sequence (DNA): TGTGCCAGCAGGCCGACAGGGTTGGACTATGGCTACACCTTC.

This chain links TRBV28 with TRBJ1-6; 7 nucleotides line up with TRBD1. Losses at the gene ends were 5 bases for V and 8 bases for J; bases not matched to a gene: 9. Per the germline V gene, CDR1 is MDHEN and CDR2 is SYDVKM. This CDR3 has 15 residues. DNA for the CDR3: TGTGCCAGCAGTACCCTCGACAGGGTCTATTCACCCCTCCACTTT. Translation gives CASSTLDRVYSPLHF.

This clone came up a few times. The CDR3 bases are TGTGCCAGCATTAAGGGACAGGGAAGTAGCTACACCTTC. Translating gives CASIKGQGSSYTF. The V call is TRBV6-5, the J call TRBJ1-2, with 9 nucleotides matching TRBD1. CDR3 length equals 13 residues. Losses at the gene ends were 7 bases for V and 9 bases for J; bases not matched to a gene: 9. Germline lookup yields CDR1 MNHEY and CDR2 SVGAGI.

The J gene is TRBJ2-6, the V gene TRBV5-1; a weak D match, TRBD2 (6 bases). There are 16 residues in the CDR3. CDR1 is SGHRS, CDR2 YFSETQ, per germline. V was trimmed by 5 bases and J by 3 bases, leaving 15 bases between them. The DNA of the CDR3 is TGCGCCAGCAGTAGGAGGGGCGCGGGTGGGGCCAACGTCCTGACTTTC. Its translation: CASSRRGAGGANVLTF. Based on the CDR3 plus reference TRBV5-1 and TRBJ2-6, the full variable domain is KAGVTQTPRYLIKTRGQQVTLSCSPISGHRSVSWYQQTPGQGLQFLFEYFSETQRNKGNFPGRFSGRQFSNSRSEMNVSTLELGDSALYLCASSRRGAGGANVLTFGAGSRLTVL.

The J gene is TRBJ1-5, the V gene TRBV19; D is undetermined. CDR3 length: 15 residues. Per the germline V gene, CDR1 is LNHDA and CDR2 is SQIVND (reference sequence). V shed 1 base and J shed 5 bases, with 12 bases lying between them. The CDR3 nucleotides are TGTGCCAGTAGTATAGGTGGAGGAGGGCATCAGCCCCAGCATTTT. Protein: CASSIGGGGHQPQHF.

The chain combines TRBV5-4 with TRBJ1-2; possible D gene TRBD1, 5 bases. CDR1 is SGHNT, CDR2 YYREEE, per germline (reference sequence). The germline V and J ends were trimmed by 5 bases and 1 base, with 12 bases remaining between them. The CDR3 contains 14 residues. The chain's CDR3 is CASRGQGGNYGYTF. The CDR3, as DNA: TGTGCCAGCAGAGGGCAGGGAGGTAACTATGGCTACACCTTC.

This clone has only one observation. The chain links TRBV5-4 to TRBJ2-1; D is unresolved. CDR1 is SGHNT and CDR2 is YYREEE in the germline V gene (reference sequence). V lost 4 bases and J 4 bases, leaving 15 bases between the germline ends. CDR3 size: 15 residues. The CDR3 here is CASSTLRGIYNEQFF. CDR3 in DNA: TGTGCCAGCAGCACTCTTCGAGGTATATACAATGAGCAGTTCTTC.

The chain couples TRBV3-1 (or the pseudogene TRBV3-2) to TRBJ1-6, with TRBD1 as a possible D gene (5 bases). Trimming shortened V by 4 bases and J by 5 bases, and 12 bases separated the two germline ends. This CDR3 has 15 amino acids. Germline assignment: CDR1 LGHDT and CDR2 YNNKEL (reference sequence). The CDR3 DNA follows: TGTGCCAGCAGCCCTCAGGGAGGGAATAATTCACCCCTCCACTTT. Protein product: CASSPQGGNNSPLHF.

This chain joins TRBV6-6 and TRBJ1-3; D gene uncertain. The CDR3 sequence is 12 residues long. V lost 0 bases to trimming and J lost 8 bases, with 5 bases between them. Germline CDR1 MNHNY, CDR2 SVGAGI (reference sequence). CDR3 bases: TGTGCCAGCAGTTACTCGAGTGACACCATATATTTT. Translating it yields CASSYSSDTIYF.

The chain has TRBV18 and TRBJ1-5, with TRBD1 matching over 10 bases. Looked up from germline, CDR1 is KGHSH and CDR2 is LQKENI. The CDR3 has 16 amino acids. With 4 bases clipped from V and 1 base from J, the junction kept 4 bases outside the gene matches. The CDR3 sequence: CASSQTGGVSNQPQHF. CDR3 bases: TGTGCCAGCTCACAGACAGGGGGCGTAAGCAATCAGCCCCAGCATTTT.

The chain combines TRBV3-1 (or the pseudogene TRBV3-2) with TRBJ1-2, with 11 bases matching TRBD1. CDR1 LGHDT and CDR2 YNNKEL come from the germline V gene (reference sequence). V was clipped by 3 bases and J by 7 bases; unmatched bases: 1. The CDR3 length is 13 residues. The CDR3 DNA sequence: TGTGCCAGCAGCCAGGGACAGGGGGTTGGCTACACCTTC. The encoded protein is CASSQGQGVGYTF.

V gene TRBV5-1 combines with J gene TRBJ1-2, with 7 bases fitting TRBD1. Germline CDR1 reads SGHRS; CDR2 reads YFSETQ. This CDR3 comprises 12 residues. The junction had 8 bases not matched to a gene; V was cut back by 3 bases and J by 12 bases. The CDR3 DNA is TGCGCCAGCAGCTCCGACGACAGGGCCCACACCTTC. Protein product: CASSSDDRAHTF.

This clone was detected only a few times. V and J are TRBV19 and TRBJ2-1; weak D call: TRBD1 (5 bases). The CDR3 has 15 residues. CDR1 and CDR2 from the germline V gene are LNHDA and SQIVND (reference sequence). V lost 3 bases and J 3 bases, leaving 12 bases between the germline ends. CDR3 DNA sequence: TGTGCCAGTAGTATTAAGGACGGACACTACAATGAGCAGTTCTTC. Translated: CASSIKDGHYNEQFF.

The table lists this clone with a few counts. The chain has TRBV4-2 and TRBJ2-3, with 7 bases fitting TRBD2. Germline assignment: CDR1 LGHNA and CDR2 YNFKEQ. V lost 4 bases, J lost 2 bases, and 9 bases stayed unmatched. This CDR3 contains 16 residues. In DNA form, the CDR3 reads TGTGCCAGCAGCCCCGACTGGGGGGGGGTCACAGATACGCAGTATTTT. The encoded protein is CASSPDWGGVTDTQYF.

In its sample, this clone was seen a few times. The chain employs TRBV16 and TRBJ1-1, with D unclear. Germline values: CDR1 KGHSY, CDR2 FQNENV. Trimming left V 1 base short and J 7 bases short, with 4 bases between. The CDR3 totals 11 residues. CDR3 coding DNA: TGTGCCAGCAGCCAATTTCTTGAAGCTTTCTTT. As protein: CASSQFLEAFF. Filled out from reference TRBV16 and TRBJ1-1, the complete variable domain reads GEEVAQTPKHLVRGEGQKAKLYCAPIKGHSYVFWYQQVLKNEFKFLISFQNENVFDETGMPKERFSAKCLPNSPCSLEIQATKLEDSAVYFCASSQFLEAFFGQGTRLTVV.

V and J are TRBV27 and TRBJ2-7, with D possibly matching TRBD2 (6 bases). Trimming took 6 bases from V and 2 from J, leaving 17 bases between them. Per the germline V gene, CDR1 is MNHEY and CDR2 is SMNVEV (reference sequence). The CDR3 runs to 15 residues. The CDR3: CASSQGLTRAYEQYF. The DNA of the CDR3 is TGTGCCAGCAGCCAGGGACTCACGAGAGCCTACGAGCAGTACTTC.

The J gene is TRBJ2-3, the V gene TRBV5-4, with TRBD2 matching 8 bases. Germline trimming cut 4 bases from V and 1 base from J; bases unmatched to any gene: 8. CDR3 length: 16 amino acids. Per the germline V gene, CDR1 is SGHNT and CDR2 is YYREEE (reference sequence). The CDR3 DNA follows: TGTGCCAGCAGCGGGTCGGGAGGGCCCGGCACAGATACGCAGTATTTT. Protein: CASSGSGGPGTDTQYF.